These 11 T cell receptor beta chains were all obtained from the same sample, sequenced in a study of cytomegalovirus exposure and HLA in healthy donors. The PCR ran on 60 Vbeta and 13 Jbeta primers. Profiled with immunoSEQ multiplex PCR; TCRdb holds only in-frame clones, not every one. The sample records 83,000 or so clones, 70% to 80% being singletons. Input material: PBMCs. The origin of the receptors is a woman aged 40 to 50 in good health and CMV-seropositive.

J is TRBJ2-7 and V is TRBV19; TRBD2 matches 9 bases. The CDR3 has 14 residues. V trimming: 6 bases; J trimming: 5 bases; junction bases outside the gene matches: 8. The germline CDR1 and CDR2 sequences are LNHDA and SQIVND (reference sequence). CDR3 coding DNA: TGTGCCAGTAGGGCGGGGACTAGCCGCGACGAGCAGTACTTC. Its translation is CASRAGTSRDEQYF.

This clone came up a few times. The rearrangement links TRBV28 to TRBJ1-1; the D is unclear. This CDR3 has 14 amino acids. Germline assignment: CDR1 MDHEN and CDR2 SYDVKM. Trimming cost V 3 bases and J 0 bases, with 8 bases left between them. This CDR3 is CASSLFQMNTEAFF. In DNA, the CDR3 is TGTGCCAGCAGTTTGTTTCAGATGAACACTGAAGCTTTCTTT. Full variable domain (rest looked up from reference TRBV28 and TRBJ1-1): DVKVTQSSRYLVKRTGEKVFLECVQDMDHENMFWYRQDPGLGLRLIYFSYDVKMKEKGDIPEGYSVSREKKERFSLILESASTNQTSMYLCASSLFQMNTEAFFGQGTRLTVV.

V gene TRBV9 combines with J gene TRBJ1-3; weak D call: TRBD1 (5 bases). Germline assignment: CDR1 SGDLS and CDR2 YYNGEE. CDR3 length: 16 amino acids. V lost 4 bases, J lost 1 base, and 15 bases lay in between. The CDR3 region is CASSTGQGLSGNTIYF. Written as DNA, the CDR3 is TGTGCCAGCAGCACAGGCCAGGGTCTTTCTGGAAACACCATATATTTT.

CDR3 loop: CASSKAGTGRGMGTDTQYF. The DNA of the CDR3 is TGTGCCAGCAGCAAAGCGGGGACAGGGAGGGGTATGGGCACAGATACGCAGTATTTT. The chain carries TRBV7-9 and TRBJ2-3, with 9 bases fitting TRBD1. The CDR3 is 19 amino acids. Germline CDR1 reads SEHNR; CDR2 reads FQNEAQ (reference sequence). V dropped 5 bases and J dropped 1; count of bases not matched to a gene: 16.

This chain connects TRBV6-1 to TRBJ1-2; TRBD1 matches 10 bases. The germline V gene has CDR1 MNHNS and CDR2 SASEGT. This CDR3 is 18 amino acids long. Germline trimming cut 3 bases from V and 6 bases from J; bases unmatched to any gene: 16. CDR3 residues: CASSEPGTGAPRQHGYTF. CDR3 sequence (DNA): TGTGCCAGCAGTGAGCCCGGGACAGGGGCGCCAAGACAACATGGCTACACCTTC.

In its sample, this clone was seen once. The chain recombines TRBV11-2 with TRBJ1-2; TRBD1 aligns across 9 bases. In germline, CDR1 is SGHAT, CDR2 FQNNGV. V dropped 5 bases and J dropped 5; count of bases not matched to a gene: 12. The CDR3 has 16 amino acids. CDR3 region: CASSTRQGGKRYGYTF. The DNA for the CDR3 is TGTGCCAGCAGCACCCGACAGGGGGGAAAACGATATGGCTACACCTTC.

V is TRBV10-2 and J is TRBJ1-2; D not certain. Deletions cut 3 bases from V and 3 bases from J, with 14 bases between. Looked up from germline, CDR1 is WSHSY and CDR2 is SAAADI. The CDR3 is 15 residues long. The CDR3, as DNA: TGCGCCAGCAGTGAAGGGAGGCCACCTGACTATGGCTACACCTTC. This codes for CASSEGRPPDYGYTF.

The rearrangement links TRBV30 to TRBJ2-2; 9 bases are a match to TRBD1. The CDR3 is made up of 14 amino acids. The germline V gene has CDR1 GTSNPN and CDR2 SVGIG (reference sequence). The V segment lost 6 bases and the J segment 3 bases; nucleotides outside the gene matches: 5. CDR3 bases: TGTGCCTGTACCGGGACAGGGTACACCGGGGAGCTGTTTTTT. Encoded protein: CACTGTGYTGELFF.

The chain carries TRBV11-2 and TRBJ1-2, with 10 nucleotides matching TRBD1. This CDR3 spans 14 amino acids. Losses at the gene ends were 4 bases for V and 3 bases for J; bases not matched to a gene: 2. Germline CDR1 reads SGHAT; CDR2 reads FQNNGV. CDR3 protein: CASSSGTGDYGYTF. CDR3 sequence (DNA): TGTGCCAGCAGCTCCGGGACAGGGGACTATGGCTACACCTTC.

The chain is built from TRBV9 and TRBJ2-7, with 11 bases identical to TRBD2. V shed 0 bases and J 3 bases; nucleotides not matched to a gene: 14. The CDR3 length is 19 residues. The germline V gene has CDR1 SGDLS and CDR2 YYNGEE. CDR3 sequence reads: CASSVGGIAGLAEGYEQYF. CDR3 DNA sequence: TGTGCCAGCAGCGTAGGGGGTATCGCGGGACTAGCGGAGGGCTACGAGCAGTACTTC.

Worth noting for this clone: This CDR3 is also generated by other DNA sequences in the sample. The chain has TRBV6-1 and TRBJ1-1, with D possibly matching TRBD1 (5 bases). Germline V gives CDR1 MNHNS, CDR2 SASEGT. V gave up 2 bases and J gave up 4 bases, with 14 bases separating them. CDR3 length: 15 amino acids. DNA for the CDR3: TGTGCCAGCAGTGAATTGTGGCAGGGTGGCACTGAAGCTTTCTTT. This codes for CASSELWQGGTEAFF.